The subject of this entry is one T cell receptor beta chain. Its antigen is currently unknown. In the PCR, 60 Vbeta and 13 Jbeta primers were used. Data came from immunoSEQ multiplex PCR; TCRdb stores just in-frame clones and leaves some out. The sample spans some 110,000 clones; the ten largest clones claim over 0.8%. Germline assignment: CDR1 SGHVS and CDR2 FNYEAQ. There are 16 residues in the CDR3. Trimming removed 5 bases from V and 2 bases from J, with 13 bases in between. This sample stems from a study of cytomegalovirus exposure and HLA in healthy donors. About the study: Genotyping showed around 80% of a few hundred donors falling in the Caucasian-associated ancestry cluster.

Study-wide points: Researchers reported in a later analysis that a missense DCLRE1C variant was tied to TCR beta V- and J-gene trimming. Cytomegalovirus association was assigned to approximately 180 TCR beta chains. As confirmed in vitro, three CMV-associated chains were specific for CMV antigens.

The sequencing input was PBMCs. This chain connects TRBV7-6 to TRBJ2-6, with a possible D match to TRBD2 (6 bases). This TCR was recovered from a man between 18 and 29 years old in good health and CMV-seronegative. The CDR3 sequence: CASSPTPGAGANVLTF. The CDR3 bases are TGTGCCAGCAGCCCCACTCCGGGGGCTGGGGCCAACGTCCTGACTTTC.